This TCR beta chain was recorded in a study of regulatory T cells in long-lasting Graves disease (dated by TCRdb to about 2021). As for the study more broadly: Antithyroid drugs had been taken for less than 3 months by newly diagnosed Graves' disease patients. The study was conducted in China and was registered as a clinical trial. Patients with persistent Graves' disease were compared with patients with newly diagnosed Graves' disease using TCR sequencing and RNA sequencing of peripheral blood. TCR sequencing covered roughly 13 persistent and approximately 20 newly diagnosed Graves' disease patients, some 35 samples in total. Beyond this particular receptor, the publication reports: Preferential use of TRBV28, TRBJ1-2 and TRBJ2-5 was observed in persistent disease, whereas TRBV20-1 and TRBJ2-1 were favored in newly diagnosed disease. Peripheral blood alone was examined, since thyroid tissue, which constituted the primary lesion, could not be accessed. Only the TCR beta chain was sequenced and analyzed. A larger number of public clonotypes was shared among persistent patients (approximately 3,000) than among newly diagnosed patients (approximately 1,000). Compared with newly diagnosed patients, patients with persistent Graves' disease had lower TCR Shannon entropy and fewer highly expanded clones, which suggests clonal expansion. The small sample size was acknowledged by the authors as a limitation that may reduce accuracy.

The label giving this sample's time point can be read as: newly diagnosed GD, antithyroid drugs for less than 3 months. RNA was extracted from PBMCs in TRIzol for both TCR sequencing and RNA sequencing. Graves' disease was diagnosed according to American Thyroid Association guidelines. Patients for the study were recruited at an endocrinology department in Xi'an, China. From each patient, nine milliliters of peripheral blood was collected into an EDTA anticoagulant tube. Ficoll Paque Plus density gradient separation was used to isolate PBMCs, and no further T cell sorting was performed. An Agilent 2100 Bioanalyzer and agarose gel were used to check RNA quality, and a NanoDrop 2000 was used to measure RNA concentration. The table lists this clonotype with a few counts. It has no known antigen specificity. No base-level quality is on record; no much larger clone is a single base apart. Receptor amplification or capture employed multiplex PCR. This sample was sequenced with an Illumina HiSeq 4000. CDR3 regions were amplified by Arm-PCR with iRepertoire HTBI primers to construct TCR beta libraries. Gel purification was performed on PCR products prior to sequencing. As for the authors' bioinformatics: Across samples, fewer than 70 TRBV and approximately 15 TRBJ segments were identified and used for gene usage analysis of CDR3 amino acid clonotypes. COPE and FqMerger were used to merge filtered high-quality paired reads into contigs. Contigs were aligned with BLAST to IMGT TRBV, TRBD and TRBJ reference genes, and CDR3 was defined per IMGT. Highly expanded clones were defined as clonotypes with a frequency above 0.1%. Repertoire diversity was measured by Shannon entropy, and V-J evenness by the Gini coefficient. A clonotype found in more than one individual was treated as public. TCRdb reran the public reads through fastp at Q25 and MiXCR, keeping productive beta chains. Every entry covers one CDR3 protein and lists the most common genes and DNA from its rows. Clone size and V and J calls follow TCRdb, not the original study. The sample records 500,000 or so distinct CDR3 sequences, roughly 16% of which are singletons. 25% of the sample is in the top ten clones.

Sequences DFQATT (CDR1) and SNEGSKA (CDR2) are obtained from the germline V gene (reference sequence). From the cysteine up to the phenylalanine, the CDR3 has a length of 16 residues. The sequence is cut down to CDR3 DNA, 48 bases in frame from base 1. Clipping removes 0 bases from V and 5 bases from J, with 8 as the unmatched junction base count. The same specimen was also included in a second study, on T cells in Graves' hyperthyroidism and ophthalmopathy. Per the second study: Graves' hyperthyroidism was defined as stable when no progression to ophthalmopathy occurred over 18 months of follow-up. The hyperthyroidism patients were between 18 and 65 years old and newly diagnosed, with a disease duration of less than 2 months. The study excluded patients with uncontrolled infections, other autoimmune diseases, pregnancy or lactation. Diagnoses were based on clinical symptoms, serum thyroxine and TRAb, thyroid ultrasound and orbital computed tomography. A first-round RT-PCR of the TCR CDR3 used the HTBI primer set with the Qiagen OneStep RT-PCR kit. Blood samples also contained most of the expanded thyroid clonotypes (frequency above 0.001), which suggests that blood repertoires may reflect thyroid immune responses. A model built on a 13 V-J signature distinguished ophthalmopathy from stable hyperthyroidism, reaching around 90% sensitivity and under 84% specificity in cross-validation and 80%/75% in testing. During validation, the model predicted progression to ophthalmopathy a median of approximately six months ahead of onset, with almost 71% sensitivity and under 85% specificity. To identify distinguishing TCR V-J signatures, a discovery cohort of 100 patients was used, comprising 43 with Graves' ophthalmopathy and 55 to 65 with stable Graves' hyperthyroidism. Prospective prediction of ophthalmopathy was tested in an independent validation cohort consisting of some 18 hyperthyroidism patients and some 15 patients who later progressed to ophthalmopathy. The approximately 97 discovery patients were randomly divided into training and test sets at a 7:3 ratio. Thyroid tissue and blood T-cell repertoires from more than 5 Graves' hyperthyroidism patients were also compared in the study. After sampling, hyperthyroidism patients received methimazole starting at 30 mg daily, and ophthalmopathy patients received high-dose intravenous methylprednisolone. A second multiplex PCR round built the libraries, followed by size selection and purification. The libraries were sequenced on an Illumina HiSeq2000 using paired-end 100 bp reads. Raw data were processed with SOAPnuke, discarding reads with adapters, uncalled bases, mean Phred below 15, or no exact constant-primer or identifier match. High-quality paired reads were merged with COPE v1.2.5, and unique nucleotide sequences were defined as clonotypes. Clonotypes were aligned to IMGT TRBV, TRBD and TRBJ reference segments using MiTCR v1.1. The analysis was restricted to V-J combinations with a frequency above 0.0001, which together covered 99.2% of the repertoires. The TCS score was defined as the ratio of F50 (clonal expansion) to E x V (chaos), calculated using BLOSUM62-based TCRdist between CDR3 peptides within each V-J. Welch's t-statistics and random forest reduced roughly 530 V-J features to under 15, which were used in a naive Bayes classifier (R e1071). Sample size was not statistically predetermined, and investigators were not blinded to group allocation. According to the paper, TCR Vbeta CDR3 sequencing was carried out on about 140 peripheral blood samples, which came from some 41 ophthalmopathy, 75 or so hyperthyroidism and approximately 17 progressor patients.

The sequence links TRBV20-1 to TRBJ2-1; TRBD1 aligns with 9 central bases. The material sequenced was peripheral blood mononuclear cells (PBMCs), taken at new diagnosis, from a patient treated with antithyroid drugs. This TCR was sampled from a middle-aged woman with Graves disease. Donor details come from another sample of the same person, matched by shared clones. The sequenced DNA: TGCAGTGCTAGAGATTGGAGGACAGGGGTTCACAATGAGCAGTTCTTC. Translated, this gives CSARDWRTGVHNEQFF.